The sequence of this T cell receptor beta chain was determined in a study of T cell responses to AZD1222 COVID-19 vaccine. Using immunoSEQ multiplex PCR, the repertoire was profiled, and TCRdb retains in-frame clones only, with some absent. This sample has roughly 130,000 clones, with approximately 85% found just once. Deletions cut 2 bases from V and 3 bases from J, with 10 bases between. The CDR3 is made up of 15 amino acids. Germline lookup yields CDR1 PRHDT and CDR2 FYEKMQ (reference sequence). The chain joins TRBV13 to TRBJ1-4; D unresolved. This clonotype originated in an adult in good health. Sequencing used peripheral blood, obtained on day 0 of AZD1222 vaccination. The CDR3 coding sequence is TGTGCCAGCAGCTTAACCGGGCAGCCTAATGAAAAACTGTTTTTT. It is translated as CASSLTGQPNEKLFF.